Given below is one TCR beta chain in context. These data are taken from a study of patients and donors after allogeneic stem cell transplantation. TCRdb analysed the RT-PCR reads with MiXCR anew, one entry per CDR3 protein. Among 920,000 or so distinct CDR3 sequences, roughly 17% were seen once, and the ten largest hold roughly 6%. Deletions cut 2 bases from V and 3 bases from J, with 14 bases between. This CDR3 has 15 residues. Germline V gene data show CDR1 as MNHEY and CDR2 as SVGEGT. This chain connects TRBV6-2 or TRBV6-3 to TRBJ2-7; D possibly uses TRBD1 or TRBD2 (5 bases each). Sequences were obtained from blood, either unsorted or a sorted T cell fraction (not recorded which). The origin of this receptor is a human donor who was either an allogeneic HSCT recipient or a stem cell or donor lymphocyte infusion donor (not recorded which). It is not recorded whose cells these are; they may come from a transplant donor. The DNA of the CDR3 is TGTGCCAGCAGTTACGGGCAGAAGGGGAGCTACGAGCAGTACTTC. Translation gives CASSYGQKGSYEQYF.